This passage covers 32 T cell receptor beta chains from one sample sequenced in a study of identical twins. MiXCR was run by TCRdb on the 5' RACE reads, yielding one entry per CDR3 protein. The profile covers roughly 690,000 distinct CDR3 sequences, with approximately 21% appearing a single time and around 4.4% taken by the ten largest. This same sample was also part of a study on T cells expressing NK-cell markers.

Sequences were obtained from PBMCs. Every receptor here comes from a woman aged 18-29 years in good health.

The chain recombines TRBV12-3 or TRBV12-4 with TRBJ2-1; TRBD2 aligns across 8 bases. Losses at the gene ends were 7 bases for V and 3 bases for J; bases not matched to a gene: 8. This CDR3 has 15 residues. This chain's CDR3 is CASMKREHYYNEQFF. The CDR3 DNA is TGTGCCAGCATGAAGCGGGAGCACTACTACAATGAGCAGTTCTTC.

This clonotype has at least ten counts. This sequence joins TRBV3-1 and TRBJ2-7; TRBD2 agrees at 9 bases. Trimming removed 4 bases from V and 2 bases from J; junction bases left unmatched: 6. The CDR3 contains 15 residues. Per germline, CDR1 LGHDT and CDR2 YNNKEL (reference sequence). The CDR3 DNA sequence: TGTGCCAGCAGCCCCGGACTAGCGCGGACCTACGAGCAGTACTTC. Translated: CASSPGLARTYEQYF.

This clonotype has just a few counts. This chain uses TRBV3-1 with TRBJ1-2, with D unresolved. Per germline, CDR1 LGHDT and CDR2 YNNKEL (reference sequence). V lost 3 bases and J 6 bases, leaving 11 bases between the germline ends. The CDR3 runs 13 residues. The CDR3 sequence: CASSHEGGNGYTF. The CDR3 nucleotides are TGTGCCAGCAGCCACGAGGGCGGAAATGGCTACACCTTC.

The chain has TRBV12-3 or TRBV12-4 and TRBJ2-7; tentative D call: TRBD2 (6 bases). The CDR3 contains 12 residues. Trimming took off 5 bases at V and 5 bases at J, with 10 bases between the two ends. The CDR3 loop reads CASSRLDNEQYF. CDR3 nucleotides: TGTGCCAGCAGTCGACTAGACAACGAGCAGTACTTC.

The chain uses TRBV20-1 and TRBJ2-7; D perhaps matches TRBD1 (6 bases). The CDR3 contains 15 residues. V dropped 6 bases and J dropped 0 bases, with 18 bases sitting between them. Germline V gene data show CDR1 as DFQATT and CDR2 as SNEGSKA (reference sequence). The CDR3 DNA sequence: TGCAGTGCCGCGGTCTGGACAGCCGCCTCCTACGAGCAGTACTTC. Translation: CSAAVWTAASYEQYF.

This chain connects TRBV27 to TRBJ1-1; D remains ambiguous. CDR1 and CDR2 (germline): MNHEY, SMNVEV (reference sequence). The CDR3 covers 13 residues. Trimming took off 5 bases at V and 5 bases at J, with 12 bases between the two ends. Written as DNA, the CDR3 is TGTGCCAGCAGTACTGGGGTTTGGACTGAAGCTTTCTTT. Its translation is CASSTGVWTEAFF.

This chain connects TRBV9 to TRBJ2-4; weak D call: TRBD2 (5 bases). The CDR3 has 15 residues. CDR1 and CDR2 (germline): SGDLS, YYNGEE. V was trimmed by 3 bases and J by 0 bases, leaving 10 bases between them. The DNA of the CDR3 is TGTGCCAGCAGCGCTAGCCCCCTAGCCAAAAACATTCAGTACTTC. Its protein product is CASSASPLAKNIQYF.

This clonotype was seen a few times. The V gene is TRBV20-1, the J gene TRBJ2-1; TRBD2 aligns across 8 bases. J gave up 8 bases and V 3 bases, and 9 bases lay outside the gene matches. From germline, CDR1 is DFQATT and CDR2 SNEGSKA (reference sequence). The CDR3 contains 14 residues. The CDR3 loop is CSARAAGGGDEQFF. CDR3 bases: TGCAGTGCTAGGGCGGCGGGAGGAGGGGATGAGCAGTTCTTC.

On this clonotype itself: At one end the junction does not follow the germline gene, possibly because of a read error. The rearrangement joins TRBV7-9 to TRBJ1-1; D is unresolved. CDR1 and CDR2 (germline): SEHNR, FQNEAQ (reference sequence). The CDR3 is 14 amino acids. The DNA of the CDR3 is TGCGCCAGCAGCTCGCCTAGACAAGACACTGAAGCTTTCTTT. The encoded protein is CASSSPRQDTEAFF.

This clonotype showed up many times. This sequence joins TRBV2 and TRBJ2-7; unclear D gene. Trimming removed 6 bases at V and 6 bases at J, with 15 bases between. The CDR3 runs 13 residues. Looked up from germline, CDR1 is SNHLY and CDR2 is FYNNEI. The CDR3 loop is CASSGWASGEQYF. In DNA form, the CDR3 reads TGTGCCAGCAGCGGGTGGGCATCGGGCGAGCAGTACTTC.

The V gene is TRBV18, the J gene TRBJ2-3, with D possibly being TRBD1 (5 bases). The CDR3 is made up of 16 amino acids. The germline V and J ends were trimmed by 1 base and 0 bases, with 11 bases remaining between them. The germline V gene encodes CDR1 KGHSH and CDR2 LQKENI. CDR3 coding DNA: TGTGCCAGCTCACCACGGACAACTACTAGCACAGATACGCAGTATTTT. Protein: CASSPRTTTSTDTQYF.

This clonotype was recorded a few times. The chain couples TRBV7-2 to TRBJ2-1; D could derive from TRBD1 or TRBD2 (6 bases each). Germline CDR1 and CDR2: SGHTA and FQGNSA. V was trimmed by 8 bases and J by 6 bases, leaving 20 bases between them. The CDR3 is 15 amino acids. The chain's CDR3 is CASGGKGGDFNEQFF. DNA of the CDR3: TGTGCCAGCGGGGGTAAGGGGGGCGACTTCAATGAGCAGTTCTTC.

The chain couples TRBV7-3 to TRBJ2-3; D possibly corresponds to TRBD2 (6 bases). Trimming shortened V by 5 bases and J by 2 bases, and 20 bases separated the two germline ends. This CDR3 has 17 residues. CDR1 and CDR2 (germline): SGHTA, FQGTGA. This CDR3 reads CASSALGTYGFTDTQYF. The DNA for the CDR3 is TGTGCCAGCAGCGCCCTCGGGACTTACGGCTTCACAGATACGCAGTATTTT.

This clonotype has just one count. The chain employs TRBV4-2 and TRBJ2-1, with 9 bases aligning to TRBD2. J lost 1 base, V lost 2 bases, and 12 bases had no gene match. The V gene's germline CDR1 is LGHNA and CDR2 YNFKEQ. CDR3 length equals 19 residues. The CDR3 reads CASSQTPYLAGRSYNEQFF. The CDR3 DNA reads as TGTGCCAGCAGCCAAACACCCTACCTAGCGGGAAGATCCTACAATGAGCAGTTCTTC.

This clonotype occurred a few times. The chain carries TRBV29-1 and TRBJ2-3; D gene uncertain. The germline V gene encodes CDR1 SQVTM and CDR2 ANQGSEA. CDR3 length: 14 amino acids. With 4 bases removed from V and 1 base from J, the gap between germline ends came to 12 bases. The CDR3 is CSVVGVLGTDTQYF. The DNA for the CDR3 is TGCAGCGTTGTGGGTGTTCTTGGCACAGATACGCAGTATTTT.

Only a few counts were recorded for this clonotype. The V gene is TRBV7-2, the J gene TRBJ1-1; D may be TRBD1 (5 bases). V lost 8 bases to trimming and J lost 6 bases, with 16 bases between them. From germline, CDR1 is SGHTA and CDR2 FQGNSA. The CDR3 has 13 amino acids. The CDR3 is CASLGMGRAEAFF. CDR3 sequence (DNA): TGTGCCAGCCTTGGAATGGGGCGGGCTGAAGCTTTCTTT. Variable domain in full (rest from reference TRBV7-2 and TRBJ1-1): GAGVSQSPSNKVTEKGKDVELRCDPISGHTALYWYRQSLGQGLEFLIYFQGNSAPDKSGLPSDRFSAERTGGSVSTLTIQRTQQEDSAVYLCASLGMGRAEAFFGQGTRLTVV.

The table lists this clonotype with a few counts. The genes are TRBV12-3 or TRBV12-4 and TRBJ2-1; D gene uncertain. Between the trimmed V and J ends, which lost 7 bases and 8 bases, there was a span of 12 bases. The CDR3 has 12 residues. The CDR3 DNA sequence: TGTGCCAGCACCTTAATAGCCCATGAGCAGTTCTTC. Residues: CASTLIAHEQFF.

The chain carries TRBV4-3 and TRBJ2-1; a weak D match, TRBD2 (6 bases). Deletions cut 0 bases from V and 3 bases from J, with 15 bases between. There are 17 residues in the CDR3. CDR1 LGHNA and CDR2 YSLEER come from the germline V gene. The CDR3: CASSQDAGLASYNEQFF. The CDR3 region has the DNA TGCGCCAGCAGCCAAGATGCGGGGCTAGCGAGCTACAATGAGCAGTTCTTC.

This chain connects TRBV5-5 to TRBJ2-1; the D is unclear. Germline CDR1 SGHKS, CDR2 YYEKEE (reference sequence). The CDR3 has 16 amino acids. Trimming left V 1 base short and J 3 bases short, with 14 bases between. The DNA of the CDR3 is TGTGCCAGCAGCTTGAATCCCAGGCGACTCTACAATGAGCAGTTCTTC. It is translated as CASSLNPRRLYNEQFF.

Many counts were recorded for this clonotype. In DNA, the CDR3 is TGCAGTGCTAGAGAGGCCGCCGGGACCGCAGATACGCAGTATTTT. Translating it yields CSAREAAGTADTQYF. The V and J genes are TRBV20-1 and TRBJ2-3; D possibly matches TRBD1 or TRBD2 (5 bases each). Germline loops: CDR1 DFQATT, CDR2 SNEGSKA (reference sequence). The CDR3 spans 15 residues. The V end was cut by 0 bases, the J end by 4 bases, with 14 bases between.

This sequence joins TRBV20-1 and TRBJ2-1, with D possibly called TRBD1 or TRBD2 (6 bases each). The germline CDR1 and CDR2 sequences are DFQATT and SNEGSKA (reference sequence). The CDR3 has 16 residues. V shed 3 bases and J shed 9 bases, with 24 bases lying between them. The CDR3 DNA follows: TGCAGTGCTAGTCGGTCCCGGGGGCGGGTGTACGTTGAGCAGTTCTTC. Protein: CSASRSRGRVYVEQFF.

This chain connects TRBV12-5 to TRBJ2-1; no reliable D call. Germline loops: CDR1 LGHNT, CDR2 FRNRAP. The CDR3 contains 15 residues. V shed 1 base and J shed 5 bases, with 12 bases lying between them. The CDR3 nucleotides read TGTGCTAGTGGTTTGGCCGGACCACCTAACAATGAGCAGTTCTTC. It encodes CASGLAGPPNNEQFF.

This clonotype came up many times. V gene TRBV15 combines with J gene TRBJ2-7; the match to TRBD2 covers 7 bases. The V gene's germline CDR1 is LNHNV and CDR2 YYDKDF (reference sequence). The CDR3 is 15 amino acids. Trimming cost V 1 base and J 4 bases; bases outside gene matches: 7. The CDR3 DNA is TGTGCCACCAGCAGAGGGGCGGGAGATAAGTACGAGCAGTACTTC. It yields the protein CATSRGAGDKYEQYF.

The genes are TRBV12-3 or TRBV12-4 and TRBJ2-3; 7 bases are shared with TRBD2. The CDR3 length is 13 residues. V dropped 4 bases and J dropped 6; count of bases not matched to a gene: 4. CDR3 region: CASSYRTSDTQYF. CDR3 nucleotide sequence: TGTGCCAGCAGTTACCGGACTAGTGATACGCAGTATTTT.

This clonotype was counted between two and nine times. This rearrangement joins TRBV4-3 to TRBJ2-5; no firm D call. This CDR3 is 14 amino acids long. Germline V gene lookup returns CDR1 LGHNA and CDR2 YSLEER. V lost 0 bases and J lost 4, with 9 bases in between. The chain's CDR3 is CASSQEVGSETQYF. CDR3 nucleotide sequence: TGCGCCAGCAGCCAAGAAGTGGGATCAGAGACCCAGTACTTC.

This clonotype was observed a handful of times. This rearrangement joins TRBV3-1 to TRBJ2-1; the D is unclear. The germline V and J ends were trimmed by 1 base and 9 bases, with 13 bases remaining between them. This CDR3 contains 14 residues. Per germline, CDR1 LGHDT and CDR2 YNNKEL (reference sequence). The CDR3, as DNA: TGTGCCAGCAGCCAAGGGCTACCTACAAGTGAGCAGTTCTTC. Its protein is CASSQGLPTSEQFF.

This clonotype was found a few times. The chain links TRBV12-3 or TRBV12-4 to TRBJ2-7; D perhaps matches TRBD1 (6 bases). Trimming shortened V by 8 bases and J by 2 bases, and 13 bases separated the two germline ends. The CDR3 loop spans 13 amino acids. CDR3: CASGGEPTYEQYF. The CDR3 nucleotides read TGTGCCAGCGGGGGCGAGCCGACCTACGAGCAGTACTTC.

This clonotype was picked up a small number of times. The chain carries TRBV2 and TRBJ2-1, with D perhaps matching TRBD1 (6 bases). The germline V gene has CDR1 SNHLY and CDR2 FYNNEI. The CDR3 runs 14 residues. Trimming removed 5 bases from V and 4 bases from J, with 12 bases in between. The CDR3: CASSYYRVYNEQFF. CDR3 DNA sequence: TGTGCCAGCAGTTACTACAGGGTGTACAATGAGCAGTTCTTC.

This clonotype was seen repeatedly, ten times or more. The CDR3 loop reads CATSRSGNPNSPLHF. The DNA of the CDR3 is TGTGCCACCAGCAGATCCGGGAACCCCAATTCACCCCTCCACTTT. The chain is built from TRBV15 and TRBJ1-6; D not resolved. Trimming stripped 2 bases from V and 7 bases from J, with 12 bases between. From germline, CDR1 is LNHNV and CDR2 YYDKDF (reference sequence). This CDR3 has 15 residues.

The chain employs TRBV5-1 and TRBJ2-1; D not resolved. This CDR3 contains 16 residues. Germline CDR1 reads SGHRS; CDR2 reads YFSETQ. The V end lost 0 bases, the J end lost 0 bases, and 10 bases lay between the germline ends. In nucleotides, the CDR3 is TGCGCCAGCAGCTTGGGAATGTCCTACTCCTACAATGAGCAGTTCTTC. Its translation: CASSLGMSYSYNEQFF.

The rearrangement joins TRBV3-1 to TRBJ1-1; a possible D gene is TRBD1 (5 bases). V was shortened by 7 bases and J by 0 bases, with 12 bases between the two germline ends. Germline CDR1 is LGHDT and CDR2 is YNNKEL (reference sequence). The CDR3 is 14 amino acids. The CDR3 DNA reads TGTGCCAGCACCACGGGACGGTTGAACACTGAAGCTTTCTTT. The encoded protein is CASTTGRLNTEAFF.

The V call is TRBV29-1, the J call TRBJ2-1; 8 positions agree with TRBD2. V lost 4 bases, J lost 10 bases, and 21 bases stayed unmatched. Germline CDR1 reads SQVTM; CDR2 reads ANQGSEA. The CDR3 covers 17 residues. The CDR3 loop reads CSVAGGRTGTAVGEQFF. The CDR3, as DNA: TGCAGCGTTGCGGGGGGGAGGACCGGGACCGCGGTTGGGGAGCAGTTCTTC.